The source of this T cell receptor beta chain is a study of shared clonotypes between healthy human individuals. The overall study: Contributing individuals were two females and a few males aged 18 to 49.

V lost 3 bases and J lost 6; bases outside the gene matches: 6. This CDR3 is 15 amino acids long. The V gene's germline CDR1 is MGHRA and CDR2 YSYEKL. The split of CD4+ cells yielded CD45RA+ naive and CD45RA-negative memory subsets. Findings of the study overall: Among non-shared clonotypes, generation probabilities were lower than among those shared by all four donors. It was observed that roughly 5.1% of naive CD4 clonotypes were shared across a handful of donors.

Sequencing used immunoSEQ multiplex PCR; TCRdb keeps in-frame clones, though not all of them. The table lists over a million clones, about 98.5% of them singletons. With respect to this clone: Antigen unknown.

The TCR comes from a man aged 25 to 40 in good health. The source material was naive CD4+ T cells sorted from blood. Subset defined: CD45RA+ positively selected. The chain is built from TRBV4-1 and TRBJ2-7; 12 positions agree with TRBD2. CDR3 region: CASSHGLAGYGEQYF. CDR3 bases: TGCGCCAGCAGCCATGGACTAGCGGGATATGGCGAGCAGTACTTC.